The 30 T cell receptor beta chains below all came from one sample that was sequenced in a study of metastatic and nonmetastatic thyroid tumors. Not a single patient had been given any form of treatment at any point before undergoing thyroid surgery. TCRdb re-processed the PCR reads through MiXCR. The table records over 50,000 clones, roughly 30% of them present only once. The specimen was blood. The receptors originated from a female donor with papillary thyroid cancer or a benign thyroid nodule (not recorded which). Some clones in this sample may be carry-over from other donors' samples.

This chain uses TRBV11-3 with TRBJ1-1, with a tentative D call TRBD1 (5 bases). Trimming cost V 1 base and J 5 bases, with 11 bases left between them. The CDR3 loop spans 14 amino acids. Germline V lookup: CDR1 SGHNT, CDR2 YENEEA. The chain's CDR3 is CASSLGSGWTEAFF. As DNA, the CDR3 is TGTGCCAGCAGCTTAGGGTCAGGGTGGACTGAAGCTTTCTTT.

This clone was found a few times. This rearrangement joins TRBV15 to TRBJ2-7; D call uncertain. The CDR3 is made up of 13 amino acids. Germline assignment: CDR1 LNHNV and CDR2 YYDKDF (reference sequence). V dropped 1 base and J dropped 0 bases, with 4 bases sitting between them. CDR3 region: CATSRGASYEQYF. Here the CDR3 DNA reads TGTGCCACCAGCAGAGGGGCCTCCTACGAGCAGTACTTC.

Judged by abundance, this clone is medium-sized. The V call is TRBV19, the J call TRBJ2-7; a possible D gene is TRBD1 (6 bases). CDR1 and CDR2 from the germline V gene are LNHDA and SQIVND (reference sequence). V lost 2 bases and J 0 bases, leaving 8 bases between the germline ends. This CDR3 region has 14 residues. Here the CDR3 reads CASSISTGSYEQYF. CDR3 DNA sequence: TGTGCCAGTAGTATATCGACAGGCTCCTACGAGCAGTACTTC.

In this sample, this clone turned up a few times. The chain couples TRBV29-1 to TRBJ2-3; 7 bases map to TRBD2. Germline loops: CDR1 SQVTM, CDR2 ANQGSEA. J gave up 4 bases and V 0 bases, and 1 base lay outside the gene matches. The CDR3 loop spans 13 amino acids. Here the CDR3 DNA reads TGCAGCGTTGAAGATGGGGGGGCAGATACGCAGTATTTT. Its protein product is CSVEDGGADTQYF.

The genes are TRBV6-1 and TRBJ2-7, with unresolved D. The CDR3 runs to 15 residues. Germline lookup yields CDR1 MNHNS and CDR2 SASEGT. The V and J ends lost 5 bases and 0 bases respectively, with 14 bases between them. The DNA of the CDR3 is TGTGCCAGCAGTCCCCGGACGAGGATCTCCTACGAGCAGTACTTC. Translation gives CASSPRTRISYEQYF.

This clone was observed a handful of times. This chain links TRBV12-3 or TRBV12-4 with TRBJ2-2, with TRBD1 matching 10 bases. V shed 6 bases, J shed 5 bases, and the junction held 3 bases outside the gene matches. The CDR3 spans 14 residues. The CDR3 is CASSPGQGTGELFF. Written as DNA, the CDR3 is TGTGCCAGCAGCCCGGGACAGGGGACCGGGGAGCTGTTTTTT.

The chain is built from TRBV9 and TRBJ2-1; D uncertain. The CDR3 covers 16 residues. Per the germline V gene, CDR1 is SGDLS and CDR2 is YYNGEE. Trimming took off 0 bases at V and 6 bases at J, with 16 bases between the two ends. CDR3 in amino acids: CASSVALGYITNEQFF. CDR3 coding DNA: TGTGCCAGCAGCGTAGCTTTGGGATATATTACCAATGAGCAGTTCTTC. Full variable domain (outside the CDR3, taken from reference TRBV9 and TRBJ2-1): DSGVTQTPKHLITATGQRVTLRCSPRSGDLSVYWYQQSLDQGLQFLIQYYNGEERAKGNILERFSAQQFPDLHSELNLSSLELGDSALYFCASSVALGYITNEQFFGPGTRLTVL.

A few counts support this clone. CDR3 in DNA: TGTGCCGGCGGTCAGTCGAACGAGCAGTACTTC. It codes for CAGGQSNEQYF. The chain links TRBV6-5 to TRBJ2-7; D is unresolved. V was pared by 11 bases and J by 5 bases, with 13 bases between. The CDR3 has 11 residues. Per germline, CDR1 MNHEY and CDR2 SVGAGI.

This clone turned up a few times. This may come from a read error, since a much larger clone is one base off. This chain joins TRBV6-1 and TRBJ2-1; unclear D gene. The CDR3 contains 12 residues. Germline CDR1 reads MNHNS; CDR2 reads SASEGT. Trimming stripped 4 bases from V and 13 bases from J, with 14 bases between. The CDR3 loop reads CASSASRFHQFF. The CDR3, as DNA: TGTGCCAGCAGTGCCTCCAGGTTTCATCAGTTCTTC.

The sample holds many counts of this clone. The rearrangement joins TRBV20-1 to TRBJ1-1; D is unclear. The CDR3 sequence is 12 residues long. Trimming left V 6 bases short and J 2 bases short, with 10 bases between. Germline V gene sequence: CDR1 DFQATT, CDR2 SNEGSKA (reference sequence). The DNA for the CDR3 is TGCAGTGCCCGGATCCCAAACACTGAAGCTTTCTTT. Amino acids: CSARIPNTEAFF.

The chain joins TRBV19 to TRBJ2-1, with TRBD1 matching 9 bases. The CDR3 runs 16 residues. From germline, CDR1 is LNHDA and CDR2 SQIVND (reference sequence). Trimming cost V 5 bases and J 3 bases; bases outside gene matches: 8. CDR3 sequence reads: CASSPAGQGFYNEQFF. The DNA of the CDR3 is TGTGCCAGTAGTCCGGCGGGACAGGGATTCTACAATGAGCAGTTCTTC.

CDR3 sequence reads: CASSRGDRGQREQYF. In DNA form, the CDR3 reads TGTGCCAGCAGCCGAGGGGACAGGGGGCAACGGGAGCAGTACTTC. The chain is built from TRBV12-3 or TRBV12-4 and TRBJ2-7, with TRBD1 identical over 12 bases. V was clipped by 6 bases and J by 7 bases; unmatched bases: 10. CDR3 length: 15 residues.

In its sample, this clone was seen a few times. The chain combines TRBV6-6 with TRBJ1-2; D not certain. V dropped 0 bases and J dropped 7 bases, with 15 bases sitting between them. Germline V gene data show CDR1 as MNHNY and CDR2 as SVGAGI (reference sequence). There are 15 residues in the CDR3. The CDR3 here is CASSYSKQAVLGYTF. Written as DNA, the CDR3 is TGTGCCAGCAGTTACTCTAAGCAGGCCGTCCTTGGCTACACCTTC.

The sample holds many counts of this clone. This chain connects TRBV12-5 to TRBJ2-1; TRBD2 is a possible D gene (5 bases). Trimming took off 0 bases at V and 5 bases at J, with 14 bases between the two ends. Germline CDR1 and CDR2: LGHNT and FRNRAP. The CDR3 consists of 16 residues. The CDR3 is CASGLVLSGANNEQFF. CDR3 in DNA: TGTGCTAGTGGTTTGGTCTTAAGCGGAGCTAACAATGAGCAGTTCTTC.

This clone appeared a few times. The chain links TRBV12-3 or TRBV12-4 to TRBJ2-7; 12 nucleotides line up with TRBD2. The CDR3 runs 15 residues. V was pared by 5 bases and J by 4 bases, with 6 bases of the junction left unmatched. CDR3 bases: TGTGCCAGCAGTCCCGGACTAGCGGGACCGTACGAGCAGTACTTC. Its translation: CASSPGLAGPYEQYF.

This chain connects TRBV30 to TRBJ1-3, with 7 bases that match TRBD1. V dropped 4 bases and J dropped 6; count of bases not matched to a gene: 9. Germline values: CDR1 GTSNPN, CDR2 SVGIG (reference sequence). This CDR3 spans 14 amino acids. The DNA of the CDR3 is TGTGCCTGGACCCCCGGCGGGACAGTAAACACCATATATTTT. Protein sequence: CAWTPGGTVNTIYF.

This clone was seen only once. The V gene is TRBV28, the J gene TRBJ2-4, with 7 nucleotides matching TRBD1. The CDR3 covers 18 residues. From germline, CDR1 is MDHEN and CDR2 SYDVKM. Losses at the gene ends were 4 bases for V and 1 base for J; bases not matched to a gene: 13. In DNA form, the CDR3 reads TGTGCCAGCAGTTCCCAACAGGGGTGGGGGTTGGCCAAAAACATTCAGTACTTC. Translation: CASSSQQGWGLAKNIQYF.

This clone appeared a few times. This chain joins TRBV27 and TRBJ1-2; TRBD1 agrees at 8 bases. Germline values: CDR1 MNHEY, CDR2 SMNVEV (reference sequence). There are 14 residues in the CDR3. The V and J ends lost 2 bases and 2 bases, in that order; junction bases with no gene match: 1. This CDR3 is CASSLAGGNYGYTF. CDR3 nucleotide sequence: TGTGCCAGCAGTTTAGCAGGGGGCAACTATGGCTACACCTTC.

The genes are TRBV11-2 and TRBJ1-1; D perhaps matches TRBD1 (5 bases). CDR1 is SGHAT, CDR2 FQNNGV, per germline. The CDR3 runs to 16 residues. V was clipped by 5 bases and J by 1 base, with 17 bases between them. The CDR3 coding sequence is TGTGCCAGCAGCCCCTGGAGCGGGGGAGGGAACACTGAAGCTTTCTTT. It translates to CASSPWSGGGNTEAFF.

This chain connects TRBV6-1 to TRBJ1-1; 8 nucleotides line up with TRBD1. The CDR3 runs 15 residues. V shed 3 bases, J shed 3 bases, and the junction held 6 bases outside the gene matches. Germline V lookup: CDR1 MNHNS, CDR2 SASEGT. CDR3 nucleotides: TGTGCCAGCAGTGACTTCCCGACAGGGGACACTGAAGCTTTCTTT. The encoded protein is CASSDFPTGDTEAFF.

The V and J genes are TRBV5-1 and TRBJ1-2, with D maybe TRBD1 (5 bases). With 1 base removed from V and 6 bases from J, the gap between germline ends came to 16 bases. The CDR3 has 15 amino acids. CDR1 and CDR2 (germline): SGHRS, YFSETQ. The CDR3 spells CASSLRDRVPHGYTF. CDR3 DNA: TGCGCCAGCAGCTTGCGGGACCGAGTTCCCCATGGCTACACCTTC.

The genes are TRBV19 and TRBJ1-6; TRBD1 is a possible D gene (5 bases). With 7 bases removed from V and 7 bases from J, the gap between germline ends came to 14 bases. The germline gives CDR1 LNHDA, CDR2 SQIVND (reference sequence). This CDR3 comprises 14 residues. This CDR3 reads CASTHGHLNSPLHF. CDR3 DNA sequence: TGTGCCAGTACCCACGGACACCTCAATTCACCCCTCCACTTT.

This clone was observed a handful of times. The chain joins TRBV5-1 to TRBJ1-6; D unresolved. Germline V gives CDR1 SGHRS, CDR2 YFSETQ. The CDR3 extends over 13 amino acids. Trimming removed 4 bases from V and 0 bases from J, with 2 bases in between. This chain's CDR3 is CASSPSYNSPLHF. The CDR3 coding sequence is TGCGCCAGCAGCCCCTCCTATAATTCACCCCTCCACTTT.

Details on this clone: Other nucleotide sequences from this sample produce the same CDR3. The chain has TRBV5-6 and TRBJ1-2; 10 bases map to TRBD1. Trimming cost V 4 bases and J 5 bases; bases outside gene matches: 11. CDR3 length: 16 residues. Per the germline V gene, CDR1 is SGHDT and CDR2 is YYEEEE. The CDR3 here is CASSPTGGEEAYGYTF. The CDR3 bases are TGTGCCAGCAGCCCGACAGGGGGCGAGGAAGCATATGGCTACACCTTC.

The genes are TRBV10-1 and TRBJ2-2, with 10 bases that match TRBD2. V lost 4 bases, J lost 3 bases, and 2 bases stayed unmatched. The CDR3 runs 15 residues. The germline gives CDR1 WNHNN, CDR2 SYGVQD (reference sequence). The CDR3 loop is CASSVSGRDTGELFF. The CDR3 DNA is TGCGCCAGCAGTGTGAGCGGGAGGGACACCGGGGAGCTGTTTTTT.

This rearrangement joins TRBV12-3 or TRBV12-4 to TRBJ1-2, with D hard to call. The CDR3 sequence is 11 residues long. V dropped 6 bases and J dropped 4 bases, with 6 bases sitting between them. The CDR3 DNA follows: TGTGCCAGCAGCATTGGCTATGGCTACACCTTC. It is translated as CASSIGYGYTF.

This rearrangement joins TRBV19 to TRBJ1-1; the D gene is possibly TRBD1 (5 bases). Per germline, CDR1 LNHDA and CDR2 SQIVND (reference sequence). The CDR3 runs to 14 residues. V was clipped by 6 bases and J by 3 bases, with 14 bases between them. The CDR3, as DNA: TGTGCCAGTAGACCAGGGTGGTCGGACACTGAAGCTTTCTTT. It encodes CASRPGWSDTEAFF.

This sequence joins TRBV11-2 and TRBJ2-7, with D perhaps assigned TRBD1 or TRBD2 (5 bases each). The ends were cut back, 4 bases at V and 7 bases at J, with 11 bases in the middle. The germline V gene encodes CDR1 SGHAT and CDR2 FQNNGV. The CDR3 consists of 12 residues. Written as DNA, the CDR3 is TGTGCCAGCAGCTCACTTTGGGGGGAGCAGTACTTC. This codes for CASSSLWGEQYF. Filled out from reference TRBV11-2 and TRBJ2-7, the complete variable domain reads EAGVAQSPRYKIIEKRQSVAFWCNPISGHATLYWYQQILGQGPKLLIQFQNNGVVDDSQLPKDRFSAERLKGVDSTLKIQPAKLEDSAVYLCASSSLWGEQYFGPGTRLTVT.

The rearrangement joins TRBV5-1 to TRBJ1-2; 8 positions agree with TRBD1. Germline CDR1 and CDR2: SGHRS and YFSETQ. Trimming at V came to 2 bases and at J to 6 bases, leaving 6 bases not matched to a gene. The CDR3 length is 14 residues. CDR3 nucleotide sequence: TGCGCCAGCAGCTTAGGTGACAGGGGAGATGGCTACACCTTC. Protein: CASSLGDRGDGYTF. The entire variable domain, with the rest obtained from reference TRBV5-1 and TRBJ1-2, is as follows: KAGVTQTPRYLIKTRGQQVTLSCSPISGHRSVSWYQQTPGQGLQFLFEYFSETQRNKGNFPGRFSGRQFSNSRSEMNVSTLELGDSALYLCASSLGDRGDGYTFGSGTRLTVV.

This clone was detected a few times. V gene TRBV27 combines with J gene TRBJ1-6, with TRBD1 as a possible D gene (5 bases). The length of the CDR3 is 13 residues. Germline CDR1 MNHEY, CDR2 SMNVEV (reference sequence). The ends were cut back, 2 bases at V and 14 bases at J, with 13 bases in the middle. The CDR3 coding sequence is TGTGCCAGCAGTTTAGTGTCAGGGATAGCCCTCCACTTT. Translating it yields CASSLVSGIALHF.